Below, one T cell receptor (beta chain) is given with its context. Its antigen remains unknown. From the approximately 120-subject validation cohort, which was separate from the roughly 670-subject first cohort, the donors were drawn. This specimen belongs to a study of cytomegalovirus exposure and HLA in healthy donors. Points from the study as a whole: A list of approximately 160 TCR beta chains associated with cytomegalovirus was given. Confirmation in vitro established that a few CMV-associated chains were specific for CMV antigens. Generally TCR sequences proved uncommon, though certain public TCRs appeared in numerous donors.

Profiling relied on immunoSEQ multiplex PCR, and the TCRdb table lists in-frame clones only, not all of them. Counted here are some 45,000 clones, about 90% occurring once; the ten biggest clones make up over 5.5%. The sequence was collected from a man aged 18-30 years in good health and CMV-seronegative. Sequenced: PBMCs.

CDR3 amino acids: CASSAKSGRVYNEQFF. DNA of the CDR3: TGTGCCAGCAGCGCAAAAAGCGGGAGGGTTTACAATGAGCAGTTCTTC. This chain joins TRBV5-4 and TRBJ2-1, with 10 bases matching TRBD2. Germline CDR1 reads SGHNT; CDR2 reads YYREEE (reference sequence). Trimming cost V 4 bases and J 4 bases; bases outside gene matches: 8. The CDR3 has 16 amino acids.